This T cell receptor (beta chain) comes out of a study of shared clonotypes between healthy human individuals. TCRdb's copy holds only in-frame clones and misses some; the assay was immunoSEQ multiplex PCR. The repertoire holds about 770,000 clones, with 72% as singletons. V lost 0 bases and J lost 5, with 8 bases in between. The CDR3 is made up of 13 amino acids. Germline V CDR1 and CDR2: SGHDT, YYEEEE. Material: memory CD4+ T cells sorted from blood. Subset denoted: CD45RA-negative fraction. The rearrangement uses TRBV5-6 and TRBJ2-5; D not resolved. The sequence derives from a woman between 25 and 40 years old in good health. DNA for the CDR3: TGTGCCAGCAGCTTGGGGGGATGGGAGACCCAGTACTTC. Its protein is CASSLGGWETQYF.